This entry lists 23 T cell receptor beta chains sequenced from one sample in a study of T cells in women clearing cervical HPV infection (dated by TCRdb to 2017 to 2018). Library preparation employed the immunoSEQ multiplex PCR assay. Held by TCRdb, this immuneACCESS table contains in-frame sequences only and omits some clones. Under half of the omission traces to an unresolved V gene where checked; the cause of the rest is unknown. The sample table gives 20,000 to 25,000 clones. The ten largest clones represent about 6.7% of the sample. Sequenced material: blood buffy coat. The receptors were gathered from a woman between 18 and 70 years old with a cervical HPV16 infection that either progressed to CIN3+ or cleared (not recorded which).

Worth noting for this clone: The CDR3 end lies 3 residues beyond the end of the read and is filled in from the germline J gene. The chain joins TRBV19 to TRBJ1-2, with a tentative D call TRBD1 (6 bases). This CDR3 comprises 13 residues. Trimming removed 5 bases from V and 7 bases from J, with 14 bases in between. The germline gives CDR1 LNHDA, CDR2 SQIVND (reference sequence). The sequenced part of the CDR3 DNA is TGTGCCAGTAGTCCCGACAGGCCGGGTGGC. It translates to CASSPDRPGG. The CDR3 reads in full as CASSPDRPGGYTF.

Of note for this clone: The read is 3 residues too short to cover the CDR3 end, so that end is filled in from the germline J gene. This sample includes further DNA sequences coding for the same CDR3. This sequence joins TRBV7-9 and TRBJ1-2; TRBD1 might be the D (5 bases). The germline V gene encodes CDR1 SEHNR and CDR2 FQNEAQ (reference sequence). This CDR3 is 13 amino acids long. The chain's CDR3 is CASERGNTDTYTF. The sequenced CDR3 bases are TGTGCCAGCGAGCGGGGGAACACAGATACC.

Notes on this clone: The sequenced fragment ends 3 residues before the CDR3 boundary, so the rest is inferred from the germline J gene. The chain couples TRBV5-1 to TRBJ2-3; D may be TRBD2 (6 bases). Germline assignment: CDR1 SGHRS and CDR2 YFSETQ. Trimming removed 0 bases at V and 0 bases at J, with 8 bases between. The CDR3 spans 15 residues. CDR3 sequence reads: CASSLAGVSTDTQYF. The sequenced part of the CDR3 DNA is TGCGCCAGCAGCTTGGCGGGGGTTAGCACAGATACG.

About this clone: The read halts 3 residues ahead of the CDR3 end, with the missing end drawn from the germline J gene. The V call is TRBV28, the J call TRBJ2-5; the match to TRBD1 covers 11 bases. Looked up from germline, CDR1 is MDHEN and CDR2 is SYDVKM. V trimming: 5 bases; J trimming: 1 base; junction bases outside the gene matches: 3. The CDR3 sequence is 15 residues long. The CDR3 sequence: CASSGQGASQETQYF. The sequenced CDR3 bases are TGTGCCAGCAGTGGACAGGGGGCTAGCCAAGAGACC.

For this clone: The CDR3 extends 3 residues past the end of the read, so its final part is completed from the germline J gene. The chain uses TRBV7-2 and TRBJ2-7; TRBD1 is a possible D gene (5 bases). Trimming stripped 5 bases from V and 3 bases from J, with 11 bases between. CDR3 length: 13 residues. Germline V gene sequence: CDR1 SGHTA, CDR2 FQGNSA. The CDR3 sequence: CASSLADIYEQYF. CDR3 bases read: TGTGCCAGCAGCCTCGCGGACATCTACGAG.

Notes on this clone: The DNA ends 3 residues before the CDR3 does, and the rest of the CDR3 is filled in from the germline J gene. The chain joins TRBV20-1 to TRBJ2-7; 12 bases line up with TRBD1. The CDR3 contains 15 residues. Germline-derived CDR1 and CDR2 are DFQATT and SNEGSKA (reference sequence). V lost 5 bases and J lost 4; bases outside the gene matches: 9. Here the CDR3 reads CSAGGTGGFKYEQYF. CDR3 DNA (partial): TGCAGTGCTGGAGGGACAGGGGGCTTTAAATACGAG.

Concerning this clone: The observed sequence ends 3 residues before the CDR3 terminus, with the missing tail filled in from the germline J gene. The chain joins TRBV10-3 to TRBJ2-1; 9 nucleotides match TRBD2. The V and J ends lost 0 bases and 7 bases, in that order; junction bases with no gene match: 10. Looked up from germline, CDR1 is ENHRY and CDR2 is SYGVKD. This CDR3 spans 17 amino acids. CDR3 protein: CAISESPSGRTRNEQFF. Partial CDR3 DNA: TGTGCCATCAGTGAGTCGCCCAGCGGGAGGACAAGGAATGAG.

Points on this clone: The read falls 3 residues short of the CDR3 end, and the missing part is taken from the germline J gene. The rearrangement links TRBV10-3 to TRBJ1-1; tentative D call: TRBD1 (5 bases). This CDR3 spans 15 amino acids. Germline V gene lookup returns CDR1 ENHRY and CDR2 SYGVKD. Trimming removed 3 bases from V and 2 bases from J, with 13 bases in between. The CDR3 DNA, read in part, is TGTGCCATCAGTGATCGATCGCAGGGAAACACTGAA. It encodes CAISDRSQGNTE. The entire CDR3 protein reads CAISDRSQGNTEAFF.

Comments on this clone: The read terminates 3 residues ahead of where the CDR3 ends, so the germline J gene completes it. V gene TRBV10-3 combines with J gene TRBJ2-3; a possible D gene is TRBD1 (6 bases). The CDR3 totals 14 residues. Germline V gene lookup returns CDR1 ENHRY and CDR2 SYGVKD. CDR3 sequence reads: CAISEDRDIETQYF. The part of the CDR3 DNA that was read is TGTGCCATCAGTGAGGACCGGGACATAGAGACG.

A remark on this clone: The sequence runs out 3 residues before the end of the CDR3; the remainder is reconstructed from the germline J gene. The genes are TRBV30 and TRBJ1-2; D is undetermined. The CDR3 has 18 residues. Germline CDR1 GTSNPN, CDR2 SVGIG (reference sequence). The CDR3 sequence: CAWSVGLAGVLIFNDYTF. The sequenced CDR3 bases are TGTGCCTGGAGTGTAGGTCTAGCGGGAGTTCTTATATTCAATGAC.

The DNA read from the CDR3 is TGTGCCAGCAGTATGGAGCGGGCGGGCACAGATACG. Translation: CASSMERAGTDT. The full CDR3 sequence reads CASSMERAGTDTQYF. The chain carries TRBV2 and TRBJ2-3, with D possibly matching TRBD2 (6 bases). Read sequence stops 3 residues before the CDR3 end, and the germline J gene provides the missing end. CDR3 length equals 15 residues. The germline V gene encodes CDR1 SNHLY and CDR2 FYNNEI. V was shortened by 5 bases and J by 1 base, with 13 bases between the two germline ends.

Comment on this clone: The read ends 3 residues early relative to the CDR3; the germline J gene fills the gap. This chain links TRBV12-3 or TRBV12-4 with TRBJ2-2; TRBD2 agrees at 7 bases. The V and J ends lost 0 bases and 2 bases, in that order; junction bases with no gene match: 3. The CDR3 is 16 amino acids. The sequenced part of the CDR3 DNA is TGTGCCAGCAGTTTAGCCAGCGGGGTCAACACCGGGGAG. It is translated as CASSLASGVNTGE. The CDR3, in full, reads CASSLASGVNTGELFF.

The CDR3 loop reads CSARLQGVYSNQPQHF. The CDR3 DNA, read in part, is TGCAGTGCTAGACTACAGGGGGTGTATAGCAATCAGCCC. The chain joins TRBV20-1 to TRBJ1-5; 8 bases are shared with TRBD1. The read ends 3 residues before the CDR3 terminus; that terminus is restored from the germline J gene. CDR1 is DFQATT and CDR2 is SNEGSKA in the germline V gene (reference sequence). The CDR3 is 16 residues long. The ends lost 2 bases at V and 0 bases at J; junction bases unmatched: 6.

To note about this clone: The CDR3 goes on 3 residues after the read ends, and that part is filled in from the germline J gene. This chain connects TRBV5-1 to TRBJ1-5; maybe TRBD1 (6 bases). Trimming cost V 4 bases and J 0 bases, with 14 bases left between them. The CDR3 loop spans 16 amino acids. Germline V lookup: CDR1 SGHRS, CDR2 YFSETQ. The sequenced CDR3 bases are TGCGCCAGCAGCCTCTCAGGGGACCATAGCAATCAGCCC. It is translated as CASSLSGDHSNQP. Given in full, the CDR3 is CASSLSGDHSNQPQHF.

The sequenced part of the CDR3 DNA is TGTGCCAGCAGTCCGGGGATTAGAGTGGGAAAA. Residues: CASSPGIRVGK. The whole CDR3 sequence reads CASSPGIRVGKLFF. This chain uses TRBV6-2 or TRBV6-3 with TRBJ1-4; D ambiguous. The read comes to an end 3 residues before the CDR3 does, leaving the germline J gene to fill in the end. CDR1 is MNHEY and CDR2 is SVGEGT in the germline V gene. The CDR3 contains 14 residues. V was clipped by 5 bases and J by 10 bases, with 17 bases between them.

As for this clone: The missing CDR3 end, 3 residues past where the read stops, is filled in from the germline J gene. The V and J genes are TRBV2 and TRBJ1-2, with 11 positions matching TRBD1. Germline CDR1 and CDR2: SNHLY and FYNNEI. V shed 7 bases and J 0 bases; nucleotides not matched to a gene: 10. This CDR3 is 17 amino acids long. The CDR3 loop reads CASKTGTGGKANYGYTF. The part of the CDR3 DNA that was read is TGTGCCAGCAAGACCGGGACAGGGGGGAAGGCTAACTATGGC.

To note about this clone: The read halts 3 residues ahead of the CDR3 end, with the missing end drawn from the germline J gene. This chain joins TRBV18 and TRBJ1-2, with D possibly being TRBD1 (6 bases). The CDR3 contains 13 residues. Germline assignment: CDR1 KGHSH and CDR2 LQKENI. The CDR3 reads CASSPDSYNDYTF. The sequenced part of the CDR3 DNA is TGTGCCAGCTCACCGGACAGCTACAATGAC.

Worth noting for this clone: The sequence runs out 3 residues before the end of the CDR3; the remainder is reconstructed from the germline J gene. The chain combines TRBV20-1 with TRBJ2-3; 9 positions match TRBD2. Germline V CDR1 and CDR2: DFQATT, SNEGSKA (reference sequence). J lost 3 bases, V lost 5 bases, and 9 bases had no gene match. The CDR3 has 15 residues. CDR3 loop: CSAGESSGRTDTQYF. CDR3 DNA, as far as it was read: TGCAGTGCTGGGGAATCAAGCGGGAGGACAGATACG.

As regards this clone: Read coverage stops 3 residues before the CDR3 terminus; the germline J gene supplies the remainder. The chain uses TRBV6-2 or TRBV6-3 and TRBJ2-1; D is unresolved. Trimming removed 7 bases at V and 0 bases at J, with 19 bases between. In germline, CDR1 is MNHEY, CDR2 SVGEGT. The CDR3 runs 17 residues. CDR3 residues: CASTQPTSRVSYNEQFF. CDR3 DNA, as far as it was read: TGTGCCAGCACCCAACCTACCTCAAGGGTCTCCTACAATGAG.

A note on this clone: The CDR3 is cut off 3 residues early in the read; its end comes from the germline J gene. The V call is TRBV7-2, the J call TRBJ2-3; 7 bases line up with TRBD2. The V and J ends lost 4 bases and 2 bases, in that order; junction bases with no gene match: 6. CDR1 SGHTA and CDR2 FQGNSA come from the germline V gene. The CDR3 is 15 amino acids. CDR3 DNA, as far as it was read: TGTGCCAGCAGCTCGTGGGGGGGATTCACAGATACG. Translated, it gives CASSSWGGFTDT. The full CDR3 protein reads CASSSWGGFTDTQYF. Complete variable domain (other parts from reference TRBV7-2 and TRBJ2-3): GAGVSQSPSNKVTEKGKDVELRCDPISGHTALYWYRQSLGQGLEFLIYFQGNSAPDKSGLPSDRFSAERTGGSVSTLTIQRTQQEDSAVYLCASSSWGGFTDTQYFGPGTRLTVL.

Regarding this clone: Read data end 3 residues before the CDR3 end; the end is taken from the germline J gene. V gene TRBV7-8 combines with J gene TRBJ2-3, with 9 bases lining up with TRBD2. V dropped 2 bases and J dropped 5; count of bases not matched to a gene: 8. This CDR3 is 16 amino acids long. Germline V gene sequence: CDR1 SGHVS, CDR2 FQNEAQ. The DNA read from the CDR3 is TGTGCCAGCAGCTTAAGGCTAGCGGGATCGGTAGATACG. Residues: CASSLRLAGSVDT. The full CDR3 protein is CASSLRLAGSVDTQYF.

Concerning this clone itself: The read halts 3 residues ahead of the CDR3 end, with the missing end drawn from the germline J gene. This chain uses TRBV19 with TRBJ2-5, with D unclear. V was shortened by 4 bases and J by 2 bases, with 8 bases between the two germline ends. The CDR3 totals 13 residues. CDR1 and CDR2 (germline): LNHDA, SQIVND (reference sequence). CDR3 bases read: TGTGCCAGTAGTAGTCAACGGCAAGAGACC. Translated: CASSSQRQET. The CDR3, in full, reads CASSSQRQETQYF.

Turning to this clone: From the germline J gene comes the end of the CDR3, since the read stops 3 residues before it. This chain uses TRBV6-1 with TRBJ1-1; D may be TRBD1 (5 bases). CDR1 is MNHNS and CDR2 is SASEGT in the germline V gene. This CDR3 spans 15 amino acids. The covered CDR3 bases are TGTGCCAGCAGTGAAACAGGCTCGGGCACAGATACG. This encodes CASSETGSGTDT. The CDR3 as a whole reads CASSETGSGTDTAFF.